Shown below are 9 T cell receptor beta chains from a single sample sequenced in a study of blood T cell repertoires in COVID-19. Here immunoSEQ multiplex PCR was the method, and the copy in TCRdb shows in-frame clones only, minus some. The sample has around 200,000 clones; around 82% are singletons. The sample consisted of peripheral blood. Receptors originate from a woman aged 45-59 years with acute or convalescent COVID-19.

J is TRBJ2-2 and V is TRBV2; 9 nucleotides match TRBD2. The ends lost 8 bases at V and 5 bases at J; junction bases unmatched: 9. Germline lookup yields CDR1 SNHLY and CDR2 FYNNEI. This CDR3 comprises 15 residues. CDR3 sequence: CASDIAGAATGELFF. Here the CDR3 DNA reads TGTGCCAGCGACATAGCGGGAGCGGCTACCGGGGAGCTGTTTTTT.

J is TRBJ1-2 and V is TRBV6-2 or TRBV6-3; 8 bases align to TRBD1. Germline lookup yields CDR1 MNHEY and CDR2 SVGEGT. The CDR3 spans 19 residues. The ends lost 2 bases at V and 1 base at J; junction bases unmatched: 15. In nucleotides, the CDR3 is TGTGCCAGCAGTTACACCAACGGACAGGGAATACCCCTTAACTATGGCTACACCTTC. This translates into CASSYTNGQGIPLNYGYTF.

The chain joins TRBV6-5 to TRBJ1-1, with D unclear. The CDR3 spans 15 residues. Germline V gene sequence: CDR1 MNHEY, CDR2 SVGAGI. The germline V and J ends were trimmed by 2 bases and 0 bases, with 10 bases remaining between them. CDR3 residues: CASSYQIGLNTEAFF. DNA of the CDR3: TGTGCCAGCAGTTACCAAATTGGGCTGAACACTGAAGCTTTCTTT.

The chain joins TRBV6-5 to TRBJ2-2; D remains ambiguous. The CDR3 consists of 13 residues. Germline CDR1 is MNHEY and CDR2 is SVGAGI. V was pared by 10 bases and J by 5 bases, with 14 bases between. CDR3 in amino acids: CAIRTSLTGELFF. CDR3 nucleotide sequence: TGTGCCATTAGAACGAGCCTGACCGGGGAGCTGTTTTTT.

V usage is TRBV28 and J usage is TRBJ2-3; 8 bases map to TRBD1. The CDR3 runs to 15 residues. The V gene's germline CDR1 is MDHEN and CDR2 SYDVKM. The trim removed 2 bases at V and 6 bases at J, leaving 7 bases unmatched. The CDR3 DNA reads TGTGCCAGCAGTTTAGGGGGCAGGGGGCGTGATACGCAGTATTTT. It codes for CASSLGGRGRDTQYF.

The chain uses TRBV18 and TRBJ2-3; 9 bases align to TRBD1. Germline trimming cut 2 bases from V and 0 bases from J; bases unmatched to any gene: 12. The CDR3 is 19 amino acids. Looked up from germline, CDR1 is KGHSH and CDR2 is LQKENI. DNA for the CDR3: TGTGCCAGCTCACCAAGACAGGGGGTAAGCGGGCCTAGCACAGATACGCAGTATTTT. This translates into CASSPRQGVSGPSTDTQYF. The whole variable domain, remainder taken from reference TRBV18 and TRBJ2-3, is NAGVMQNPRHLVRRRGQEARLRCSPMKGHSHVYWYRQLPEEGLKFMVYLQKENIIDESGMPKERFSAEFPKEGPSILRIQQVVRGDSAAYFCASSPRQGVSGPSTDTQYFGPGTRLTVL.

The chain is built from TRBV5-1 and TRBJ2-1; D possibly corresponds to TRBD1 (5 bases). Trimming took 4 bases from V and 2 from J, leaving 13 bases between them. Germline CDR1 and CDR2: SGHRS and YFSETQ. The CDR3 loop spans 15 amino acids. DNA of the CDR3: TGCGCCAGCAGCCCCCAGGGTGGCGCCTACAATGAGCAGTTCTTC. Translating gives CASSPQGGAYNEQFF.

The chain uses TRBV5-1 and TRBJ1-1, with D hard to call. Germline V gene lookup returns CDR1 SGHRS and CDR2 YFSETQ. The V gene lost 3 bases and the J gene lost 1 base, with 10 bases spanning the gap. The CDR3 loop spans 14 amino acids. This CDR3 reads CASSWRVGNTEAFF. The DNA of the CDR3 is TGCGCCAGCAGCTGGAGGGTAGGGAACACTGAAGCTTTCTTT.

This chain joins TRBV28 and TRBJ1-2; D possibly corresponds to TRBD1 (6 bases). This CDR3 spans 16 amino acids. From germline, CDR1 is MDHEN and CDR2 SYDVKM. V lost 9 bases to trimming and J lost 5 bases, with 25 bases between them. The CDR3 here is CASGGQFPNSAYGYTF. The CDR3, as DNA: TGTGCCAGTGGGGGACAATTCCCCAACAGTGCTTATGGCTACACCTTC.